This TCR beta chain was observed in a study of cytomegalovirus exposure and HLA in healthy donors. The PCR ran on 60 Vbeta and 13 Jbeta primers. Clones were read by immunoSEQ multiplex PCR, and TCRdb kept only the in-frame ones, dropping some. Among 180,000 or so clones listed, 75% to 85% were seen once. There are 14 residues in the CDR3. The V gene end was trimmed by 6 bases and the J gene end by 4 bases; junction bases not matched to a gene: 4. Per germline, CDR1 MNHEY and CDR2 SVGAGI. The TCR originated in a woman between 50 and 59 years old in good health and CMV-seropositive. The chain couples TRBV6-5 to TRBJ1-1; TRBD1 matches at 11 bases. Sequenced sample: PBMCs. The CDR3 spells CASSRTGGGTEAFF. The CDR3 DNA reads TGTGCCAGCAGCCGGACAGGGGGCGGCACTGAAGCTTTCTTT.